A single sample gave rise to the 19 T cell receptor beta chains below, sequenced in a study of OX40 agonist ivuxolimab in advanced cancers. Sequencing was performed with immunoSEQ multiplex PCR; in TCRdb, only in-frame clones are kept and a portion is missing. The sample holds 39,000 or so clones, approximately 86% seen once. Here the sequenced sample was CD4+ or CD8+ T cells sorted from blood, taken in a trial of the OX40 agonist ivuxolimab. The receptors originated from an adult with an advanced solid tumor such as melanoma, head and neck, liver or kidney cancer.

This chain joins TRBV21-1 and TRBJ2-3; the D call of TRBD2 is as the table states it, not checked on the DNA. TRBV21-1 is annotated as a pseudogene. The length of the CDR3 is 14 residues. CDR3 coding DNA: TGTGCCAGCAGCAGTAGCGGGAGGCCAGATACGCAGTATTTT. Protein product: CASSSSGRPDTQYF.

The chain combines TRBV11-3 with TRBJ2-5; D not certain. Germline lookup yields CDR1 SGHNT and CDR2 YENEEA. The CDR3 loop spans 13 amino acids. The V end was cut by 0 bases, the J end by 5 bases, with 7 bases between. CDR3 loop: CASSLDPGETQYF. DNA of the CDR3: TGTGCCAGCAGCTTAGATCCTGGGGAGACCCAGTACTTC.

The V call is TRBV11-2, the J call TRBJ2-7; tentatively, D is TRBD1 (6 bases). The V gene lost 7 bases and the J gene lost 6 bases, with 19 bases spanning the gap. This CDR3 region has 14 residues. Germline V gene sequence: CDR1 SGHAT, CDR2 FQNNGV. CDR3 residues: CASNHRDGSVEQYF. CDR3 DNA sequence: TGTGCCAGCAACCACAGGGATGGGTCGGTCGAGCAGTACTTC.

This rearrangement joins TRBV7-6 to TRBJ2-2; D unresolved. CDR1 is SGHVS and CDR2 is FNYEAQ in the germline V gene. CDR3 length equals 11 residues. Trimming removed 4 bases from V and 8 bases from J, with 5 bases in between. CDR3 bases: TGTGCCAGCAGCTCGTGGGGGGAGCTGTTTTTT. Protein: CASSSWGELFF.

CDR3 DNA: TGCGCCAGCAGCCCAGTAAATACCGGGGGTGAAAAACTGTTTTTT. Its protein product is CASSPVNTGGEKLFF. The V and J genes are TRBV4-1 and TRBJ1-4, with D maybe TRBD1 (5 bases). Germline V gene sequence: CDR1 MGHRA, CDR2 YSYEKL. Deletions cut 4 bases from V and 7 bases from J, with 16 bases between. The CDR3 has 15 residues.

This chain connects TRBV28 to TRBJ1-3; D not resolved. Germline V lookup: CDR1 MDHEN, CDR2 SYDVKM. The CDR3 runs 14 residues. The V end lost 3 bases, the J end lost 0 bases, and 6 bases lay between the germline ends. This CDR3 reads CASSLGGSGNTIYF. The CDR3 DNA reads TGTGCCAGCAGTTTGGGCGGCTCTGGAAACACCATATATTTT.

The rearrangement joins TRBV7-2 to TRBJ1-4, with a tentative D call TRBD1 (6 bases). This CDR3 contains 16 residues. V lost 3 bases to trimming and J lost 6 bases, with 17 bases between them. CDR1 and CDR2 (germline): SGHTA, FQGNSA. CDR3 in amino acids: CASSLMSGQSDEKLFF. In DNA, the CDR3 is TGTGCCAGCAGCTTGATGTCCGGACAGAGTGATGAAAAACTGTTTTTT.

The chain joins TRBV11-2 to TRBJ2-1; D tentatively fits TRBD1 or TRBD2 (5 bases each). Looked up from germline, CDR1 is SGHAT and CDR2 is FQNNGV. The CDR3 totals 17 residues. V was pared by 8 bases and J by 2 bases, with 22 bases between. The CDR3, as DNA: TGTGCCAGCGGTCTTCGAGCCGGGACGGAAGCCTACAATGAGCAGTTCTTC. Translating gives CASGLRAGTEAYNEQFF.

The chain combines TRBV11-2 with TRBJ2-1, with no clear D. The CDR3 is 14 amino acids. Trimming shortened V by 5 bases and J by 4 bases, and 12 bases separated the two germline ends. Germline assignment: CDR1 SGHAT and CDR2 FQNNGV. CDR3 protein: CASSGYPQYNEQFF. CDR3 sequence (DNA): TGTGCCAGCAGCGGGTACCCACAGTACAATGAGCAGTTCTTC.

The rearrangement links TRBV5-6 to TRBJ2-7; no firm D call. CDR1 SGHDT and CDR2 YYEEEE come from the germline V gene. CDR3 size: 13 residues. V lost 0 bases and J lost 1, with 5 bases in between. CDR3 coding DNA: TGTGCCAGCAGCTTGGGACGGTCCTACGAGCAGTACTTC. Translating gives CASSLGRSYEQYF. Looking up the rest from reference TRBV5-6 and TRBJ2-7 gives the full variable domain: DAGVTQSPTHLIKTRGQQVTLRCSPKSGHDTVSWYQQALGQGPQFIFQYYEEEERQRGNFPDRFSGHQFPNYSSELNVNALLLGDSALYLCASSLGRSYEQYFGPGTRLTVT.

This chain connects TRBV7-6 to TRBJ2-7, with 7 bases matching TRBD1. Germline V gene sequence: CDR1 SGHVS, CDR2 FNYEAQ. The CDR3 runs 14 residues. Losses at the gene ends were 3 bases for V and 5 bases for J; bases not matched to a gene: 7. The CDR3 DNA follows: TGTGCCAGCAGCTTTGGGGGACAGCCCCACGAGCAGTACTTC. Encoded protein: CASSFGGQPHEQYF.

V is TRBV4-1 and J is TRBJ2-7, with D possibly being TRBD1 (5 bases). The V gene's germline CDR1 is MGHRA and CDR2 YSYEKL. The CDR3 covers 14 residues. Trimming shortened V by 1 base and J by 2 bases, and 9 bases separated the two germline ends. DNA of the CDR3: TGCGCCAGCAGCCAAGTTGAGACAGCCTACGAGCAGTACTTC. It codes for CASSQVETAYEQYF.

By frequency in the sample, this clone is medium-sized. This chain connects TRBV7-6 to TRBJ2-7; unclear D gene. The V gene's germline CDR1 is SGHVS and CDR2 FNYEAQ. The CDR3 contains 15 residues. V was shortened by 5 bases and J by 3 bases, with 17 bases between the two germline ends. CDR3 in amino acids: CASSPGTGWGYEQYF. The CDR3 DNA follows: TGTGCCAGCAGCCCAGGAACGGGCTGGGGCTACGAGCAGTACTTC.

J is TRBJ2-1 and V is TRBV4-2, with TRBD2 identical over 10 bases. The CDR3 extends over 15 amino acids. V lost 0 bases, J lost 9 bases, and 5 bases stayed unmatched. Germline CDR1 is LGHNA and CDR2 is YNFKEQ. The CDR3, as DNA: TGTGCCAGCAGCCAAGAAGGACTAGCGGTTAGTGAGCAGTTCTTC. Its protein product is CASSQEGLAVSEQFF.

This chain connects TRBV9 to TRBJ2-3; D might be TRBD2 (6 bases). V lost 4 bases and J 0 bases, leaving 21 bases between the germline ends. CDR1 is SGDLS, CDR2 YYNGEE, per germline. This CDR3 is 18 amino acids long. The CDR3 nucleotides read TGTGCCAGCAGCTTCAAAGGGACTGTTGGGACTAGCACAGATACGCAGTATTTT. Translation gives CASSFKGTVGTSTDTQYF. Full variable domain (missing parts from reference TRBV9 and TRBJ2-3): DSGVTQTPKHLITATGQRVTLRCSPRSGDLSVYWYQQSLDQGLQFLIQYYNGEERAKGNILERFSAQQFPDLHSELNLSSLELGDSALYFCASSFKGTVGTSTDTQYFGPGTRLTVL.

The chain uses TRBV27 and TRBJ1-1; no reliable D call. Deletions cut 2 bases from V and 6 bases from J, with 10 bases between. The CDR3 is 13 amino acids. Germline values: CDR1 MNHEY, CDR2 SMNVEV (reference sequence). The chain's CDR3 is CASSLRVDAEAFF. The DNA for the CDR3 is TGTGCCAGCAGTTTAAGAGTGGACGCTGAAGCTTTCTTT.

This rearrangement joins TRBV16 to TRBJ1-4; D unresolved. The CDR3 is made up of 15 amino acids. The V gene's germline CDR1 is KGHSY and CDR2 FQNENV. V was cut by 4 bases and J by 10 bases, with 19 bases left in between. Written as DNA, the CDR3 is TGTGCCAGCAGCCTTCGACATTCCCTGGAGGGAAAACTGTTTTTT. Residues: CASSLRHSLEGKLFF.

This clone was picked up a small number of times. This rearrangement joins TRBV19 to TRBJ2-3; 8 bases are a match to TRBD2. V gave up 9 bases and J gave up 0 bases; unmatched junction bases: 2. The CDR3 runs to 13 residues. Germline loops: CDR1 LNHDA, CDR2 SQIVND (reference sequence). The CDR3 DNA follows: TGTGCCAGCGGGAGGGCTAGCACAGATACGCAGTATTTT. Amino acid sequence: CASGRASTDTQYF. Full variable domain (missing parts from reference TRBV19 and TRBJ2-3): DGGITQSPKYLFRKEGQNVTLSCEQNLNHDAMYWYRQDPGQGLRLIYYSQIVNDFQKGDIAEGYSVSREKKESFPLTVTSAQKNPTAFYLCASGRASTDTQYFGPGTRLTVL.

This clone was recorded only once. The chain has TRBV6-1 and TRBJ2-6, with D possibly TRBD2 on 5 matching bases. Germline V gene sequence: CDR1 MNHNS, CDR2 SASEGT. Trimming left V 6 bases short and J 4 bases short, with 13 bases between. The CDR3 sequence is 15 residues long. The CDR3 sequence: CASRPLTGGANVLTF. CDR3 nucleotides: TGTGCCAGCAGGCCCCTGACGGGGGGGGCCAACGTCCTGACTTTC.